At least ten counts were recorded for the clone carrying this T cell receptor beta chain. Its antigen is unknown. The sample belongs to a study of T cell repertoires in cytomegalovirus infection. Study-wide points: Cumulative public TCR beta family frequency identified carriers of CMV plus the relevant HLA. There were HLA-C-restricted CMV-specific TCR beta clonotypes dominating the ex vivo response.

TCRdb ran MiXCR on the reads and lists one entry per CDR3 protein. The sample has about 740,000 distinct CDR3 sequences, about a third seen once. CDR3 length: 14 amino acids. Germline-derived CDR1 and CDR2 are KGHSH and LQKENI. The ends lost 6 bases at V and 3 bases at J; junction bases unmatched: 4. The specimen was PBMCs. This rearrangement joins TRBV18 to TRBJ2-7, with 11 bases aligning to TRBD1. This clonotype originated in a human donor in good health (CMV status not recorded). Some clones in this sample may be carry-over from other donors' samples. Here the CDR3 DNA reads TGTGCCAGCTCGACCGGGACAGGGGGCTACGAGCAGTACTTC. Translating gives CASSTGTGGYEQYF.